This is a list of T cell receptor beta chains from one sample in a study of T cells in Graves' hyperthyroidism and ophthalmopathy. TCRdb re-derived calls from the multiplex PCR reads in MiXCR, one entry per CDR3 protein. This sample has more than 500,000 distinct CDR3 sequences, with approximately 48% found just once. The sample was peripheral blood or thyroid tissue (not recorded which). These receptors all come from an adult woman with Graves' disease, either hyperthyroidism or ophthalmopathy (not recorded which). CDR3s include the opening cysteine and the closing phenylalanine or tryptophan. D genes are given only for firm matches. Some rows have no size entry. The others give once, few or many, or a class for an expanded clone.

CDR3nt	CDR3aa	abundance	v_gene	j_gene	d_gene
TGTGCCAGCAGCACCGGACAGGGACGGGATCAGCCCCAGCATTTT	CASSTGQGRDQPQHF	many	TRBV7-9	TRBJ1-5	TRBD1
TGTGCCAGCAGTGAAGCGACAGCCCCCACCGGGGAGCTGTTTTTT	CASSEATAPTGELFF	.	TRBV2	TRBJ2-2	.
TGCAGCGCGGGACAGGGGCAAGAGACCCAGTACTTC	CSAGQGQETQYF	.	TRBV29-1	TRBJ2-5	TRBD1
TGTGCCAGCAGCCCAGCGGTGAAGCGGGGGGCTTACCAAGAGACCCAGTACTTC	CASSPAVKRGAYQETQYF	few	TRBV7-9	TRBJ2-5	TRBD2
TGTGCCAGCAGTGAAAGCTGGACGGACTCCTACGAGCAGTACTTC	CASSESWTDSYEQYF	few	TRBV6-1	TRBJ2-7	.
TGTGCCAGCAGGGAAATGACAGGGCACTCACCCCTCCACTTT	CASREMTGHSPLHF	.	TRBV2	TRBJ1-6	TRBD1
TGTGCCAGCAGCGACCACAGGGGGACGAACTATGGCTACACCTTC	CASSDHRGTNYGYTF	.	TRBV14	TRBJ1-2	TRBD1
TGCAGCCGGCCCTACGAGCAGTACTTC	CSRPYEQYF	.	TRBV29-1	TRBJ2-7	.
TGTGCCAGCAGCCAATCGGGAGAAAAACTGTTTTTT	CASSQSGEKLFF	few	TRBV7-2	TRBJ1-4	.
TGTGCCAGCAGACCTCAGGGGGGAGGCGAGCAGTACTTC	CASRPQGGGEQYF	.	TRBV14	TRBJ2-7	.
TGTGCCAGCAGTCCCCGGGACAGGGAAGAGACCCAGTACTTC	CASSPRDREETQYF	.	TRBV2	TRBJ2-5	TRBD1
TGTGCCACCTTGAGGGCGGACACTGAAGCTTTCTTT	CATLRADTEAFF	.	TRBV7-6	TRBJ1-1	.
TGCAGTGCTAGAGTGGGGACTAGCGGGACCTACGAGCAGTACTTC	CSARVGTSGTYEQYF	.	TRBV20-1	TRBJ2-7	TRBD2
TGTGCCAGCAGTTTAGCAGGGCGTGGGGAGACCCAACATTTT	CASSLAGRGETQHF	.	TRBV12-3/TRBV12-4	TRBJ1-5	.
TGCAGTGGCCACCCCCGATTTGGCGAGCAGTACTTC	CSGHPRFGEQYF	.	TRBV20-1	TRBJ2-7	.
TGTGCCAGCAGCTTGGTGAGGCGATGGGATGGGGAGACCCAGTACTTC	CASSLVRRWDGETQYF	.	TRBV7-9	TRBJ2-5	.
TGTGCCATCAGTGACTCGGGGGTGATGGGTACCGGGGAGCTGTTTTTT	CAISDSGVMGTGELFF	.	TRBV10-3	TRBJ2-2	.
TGTGCCAGCAGCCCTAGACAGGGTCTGGCCATATATTTT	CASSPRQGLAIYF	many	TRBV11-2	TRBJ1-3	TRBD1
TGTGCCACCCGTAGGGGGACAGGGGGCCCCGGGGAGCTGTTTTTT	CATRRGTGGPGELFF	many	TRBV15	TRBJ2-2	TRBD1
TGTGCCAGCAGGTTAGGCCGGACTACTAGCACAGATACGCAGTATTTT	CASRLGRTTSTDTQYF	.	TRBV25-1	TRBJ2-3	.
TGTGCCACCGCCCGGTACAACGCCTACGAGCAGTACTTC	CATARYNAYEQYF	.	TRBV6-1	TRBJ2-7	.
TGTGCCAGCAGCTTTGGTGGAGCTAACTATGGCTACACCTTC	CASSFGGANYGYTF	.	TRBV11-2	TRBJ1-2	.
TGTGCCAGCATTGGGATGTTAGGGGGTTTAACACCCCTCCACTTT	CASIGMLGGLTPLHF	.	TRBV10-3	TRBJ1-6	.
TGTGCCAGCAGCTTGGGGACCCGCACACCCCTCCACTTT	CASSLGTRTPLHF	many	TRBV7-2	TRBJ1-6	.
TGTGCCATCAGTGAGTCGAATGGAGGAACCGGGGAGCTGTTTTTT	CAISESNGGTGELFF	few	TRBV10-3	TRBJ2-2	.
TGTGCCAGCAGCGCCGAGTTGGGCGGCTGGTCTGAAGCTTTCTTT	CASSAELGGWSEAFF	many	TRBV5-6	TRBJ1-1	.
TGTGCCAGCATAGCCAGGGGAGGGTCGCTGGCAACTAATGAAAAACTGTTTTTT	CASIARGGSLATNEKLFF	.	TRBV11-1	TRBJ1-4	.
TGTGCCAGCAGCATACCTCCGGGACAGGGGAGCTACGAGCAGTACTTC	CASSIPPGQGSYEQYF	.	TRBV7-3	TRBJ2-7	TRBD1
TGTGCCAGTAGTAGGGGACCCGAGACTGAAGCTTTCTTT	CASSRGPETEAFF	.	TRBV19	TRBJ1-1	.
TGTGCCAGCAGGTGGACAGGGGGCGAGCAGTACTTC	CASRWTGGEQYF	few	TRBV5-5	TRBJ2-7	TRBD1
TGCGCCAGCAGCTTGGACGGGGGGTCCGGCACTGAAGCTTTCTTT	CASSLDGGSGTEAFF	many	TRBV5-1	TRBJ1-1	.